A selection of T cell receptor beta chains follows, all from one sample in a study of patients and donors after allogeneic stem cell transplantation. TCRdb fed the RT-PCR reads into MiXCR, producing one record per CDR3 protein. The top ten hold roughly 6% of the sample, which has 800,000 to 1,000,000 distinct CDR3 sequences, more than 15% seen once. The source material was blood, either unsorted or a sorted T cell fraction (not recorded which). All receptors come from a human donor who was either an allogeneic HSCT recipient or a stem cell or donor lymphocyte infusion donor (not recorded which). It is not recorded whose cells these are; they may come from a transplant donor. Each CDR3 is given with its conserved first and last residue. D genes are given only for firm matches. Clone size is not always given. Where it is, it says once, few, many or a class for expanded clones.

>14|few|TRBD1|TRBJ2-7|TRBV13
TGTGCCAGCAGCTTGTCCAGGGGGCTGGACGAGCAGTACTTC
CASSLSRGLDEQYF
>14|NA|TRBD1|TRBJ1-1|TRBV7-8
TGTGCCAGCAGCCCCCTACAGGGGGAGGGTGAAGCTTTCTTT
CASSPLQGEGEAFF
>13|NA|NA|TRBJ1-6|TRBV21-1
TGTGCCAGAGTTAGACGGGGTATTACAACCCTCCACTTT
CARVRRGITTLHF
>16|NA|TRBD1|TRBJ2-2|TRBV5-1
TGCGCCAGCAGCTTCCACGGACAGGCTTACACCGGGGAGCTGTTTTTT
CASSFHGQAYTGELFF
>13|few|NA|TRBJ2-4|TRBV10-3
TGTGCCTCCAAGGCTGGGCCTGAAAACATTCAGTACTTC
CASKAGPENIQYF
>10|NA|NA|TRBJ1-1|TRBV7-9
TGTGCCAGCAGCTTACAAGAAGCTTTCTTT
CASSLQEAFF
>14|few|NA|TRBJ1-2|TRBV27
TGTGCCAGCAGTGTCGTGAGGAGTAACTATGGCTACACCTTC
CASSVVRSNYGYTF
>12|many|NA|TRBJ2-5|TRBV12-3/TRBV12-4
TGTGCCAGCAGTTTTCGAGGGGAGACCCAGTACTTC
CASSFRGETQYF
>15|NA|NA|TRBJ1-5|TRBV6-5
TGTGCCAGCAGTTACTTCAGAGACGCGAAACAGCCCCAGCATTTT
CASSYFRDAKQPQHF
>18|NA|NA|TRBJ2-5|TRBV10-3
TGTGCCATCAGTGAGTCGACCGACGTAACAGATTTACAAGAGACCCAGTACTTC
CAISESTDVTDLQETQYF
>14|few|NA|TRBJ1-2|TRBV12-3/TRBV12-4
TGTGCCAGCAGTTCGGGACCCAATAACTATGGCTACACCTTC
CASSSGPNNYGYTF
>15|NA|NA|TRBJ2-2|TRBV11-1
TGTGCCAGCAGCTTCCGGACTCCAAACACCGGGGAGCTGTTTTTT
CASSFRTPNTGELFF
>14|NA|NA|TRBJ1-5|TRBV6-5
TGTGCCAGCAGTTACCTGGGATATGATCAGCCCCAGCATTTT
CASSYLGYDQPQHF
>13|few|NA|TRBJ2-3|TRBV9
TGTGCCAGCAGCGTCGAGGGGGACTACGAACTGTATTTT
CASSVEGDYELYF
>16|few|NA|TRBJ2-2|TRBV5-1
TGCGCCAGCAGCTTGGCTCTAGCTGCCAACACCGGGGAGCTGTTTTTT
CASSLALAANTGELFF
>14|many|NA|TRBJ2-7|TRBV4-1
TGCGCCAGCAGCCAAGATGGGACTTCCTACGAGCAGTACTTC
CASSQDGTSYEQYF
>14|few|TRBD1|TRBJ1-2|TRBV6-2/TRBV6-3
TGTGCCAGCAGTTCCGGACAGGGGTTGGGTGGCTACACCTTC
CASSSGQGLGGYTF
>14|few|NA|TRBJ1-1|TRBV2
TGTGCCCGATTCGGGTACAGGGATCGACCTGAAGCTTTCTTT
CARFGYRDRPEAFF
>13|NA|NA|TRBJ2-1|TRBV6-5
TGTGCCAGCAGTTACCCGGGAATCAATGAGCAGTTCTTC
CASSYPGINEQFF
>15|NA|TRBD1|TRBJ1-1|TRBV20-1
TGCAGTGCTAGAGAGACAGGGACGATGAACACTGAAGCTTTCTTT
CSARETGTMNTEAFF
>15|few|NA|TRBJ1-2|TRBV20-1
TGCAGTGCTAGAGCATATGGAGACATGAACTATGGCTACACCTTC
CSARAYGDMNYGYTF
>13|NA|NA|TRBJ2-7|TRBV4-3
TGCGCCAGCAGTCAAGGGGGATTAGAAGAGCAGTACTTC
CASSQGGLEEQYF
>13|NA|NA|TRBJ2-3|TRBV2
TGTGCCATCTCTAGGGGAGAAGCAGATACGCAGTATTTT
CAISRGEADTQYF
>15|few|NA|TRBJ1-2|TRBV5-6
TGTGCCAGCAGCTTGGCGGCAGAGGCGAACTATGGCTACACCTTC
CASSLAAEANYGYTF
>14|NA|NA|TRBJ2-1|TRBV2
TGTGCCAGCAGTGAAGATGTTGGGTACAATGAGCAGTTCTTC
CASSEDVGYNEQFF
>13|many|TRBD1|TRBJ1-2|TRBV12-3/TRBV12-4
TGTGCCAGCACCGGGGACAGATACTATGGCTACACCTTC
CASTGDRYYGYTF
>16|many|TRBD1|TRBJ1-4|TRBV15
TGTGCCACCAGCAGAGGCGCCGGGACAGCGACTGAAAAACTGTTTTTT
CATSRGAGTATEKLFF
>14|few|TRBD1|TRBJ1-1|TRBV5-8
TGTGCCAGCAGCTTGCTAGGGGGCCACCGTGGAGCTTTCTTT
CASSLLGGHRGAFF
>15|NA|NA|TRBJ1-2|TRBV3-1
TGTGCCAGCAGCCGCGTTACCGGGACAAATTCTGGCTACACCTTC
CASSRVTGTNSGYTF
>14|few|TRBD1|TRBJ1-6|TRBV19
TGTGCCAGTAGTATAGCAGGGGGATATTCACCCCTCCACTTT
CASSIAGGYSPLHF
>14|NA|NA|TRBJ1-1|TRBV5-1
TGCGCCAGCAGAGGGGGGGCGGTGAACACTGAAGCTTTCTTT
CASRGGAVNTEAFF
>11|NA|NA|TRBJ1-4|TRBV25-1
TGTGCCAGCAGCGGGGGGGGGACACGGATTTTT
CASSGGGTRIF
>13|few|NA|TRBJ1-2|TRBV28
TGTGCCAGCACCGCGGGTAGTAACTATGGCTACACCTTC
CASTAGSNYGYTF
>13|few|NA|TRBJ1-2|TRBV7-6
TGTGCCAGCAGCTTAGCGCGGAAGACCGGCTACACCTTC
CASSLARKTGYTF
>13|many|NA|TRBJ1-2|TRBV12-3/TRBV12-4
TGTGCCAGCAGTACCACTGTTAACTATGGCTACACCTTC
CASSTTVNYGYTF
>17|NA|TRBD1|TRBJ1-5|TRBV24-1
TGTGCCACCAGTGAAGACAGGGGTAGACTAGAAGATCAGCCCCAGCATTTT
CATSEDRGRLEDQPQHF
>19|NA|TRBD1|TRBJ2-1|TRBV7-3
TGTGCCAGCAGCTTAACGGTATTCCGACAGGGGGGCTCCTACAATGAGCAGTTCTTC
CASSLTVFRQGGSYNEQFF
>15|NA|NA|TRBJ2-2|TRBV7-9
TGTGCCAGCAGCTCAAGTAATGGTGGGACCGGGGAGCTGTTTTTT
CASSSSNGGTGELFF
>14|few|NA|TRBJ2-7|TRBV20-1
TGCAGTGCTAGTAACCTCAAGAGCTCCTACGAGCAGTACTTC
CSASNLKSSYEQYF
>16|few|NA|TRBJ2-1|TRBV29-1
TGCAGCGTTGTTCCCCGGGCGCGGGAAACTTACAATGAGCAGTTCTTC
CSVVPRARETYNEQFF
>12|many|NA|TRBJ1-2|TRBV5-1
TGCGCCAGCAGCTCACGGAATTATGGCTACACCTTC
CASSSRNYGYTF
>14|few|TRBD1|TRBJ1-2|TRBV12-3/TRBV12-4
TGTGCCAGCAGTTCGGGACAGGTGATCTATGGCTACACCTTC
CASSSGQVIYGYTF
>11|NA|NA|TRBJ1-2|TRBV29-1
TGCAGCGTTGATAGGGGGATCGGCTACACCTTC
CSVDRGIGYTF
>14|NA|TRBD2|TRBJ2-5|TRBV29-1
TGCAGCGTCTCACTAGCGGGGGCCCAAGAGACCCAGTACTTC
CSVSLAGAQETQYF
>17|few|NA|TRBJ2-2|TRBV7-2
TGTGCCAGCAGCGCTAGGAGCACGGGGTCGGACACCGGGGAGCTGTTTTTT
CASSARSTGSDTGELFF
>16|NA|TRBD2|TRBJ2-2|TRBV5-8
TGTGCCAGCAGCCCTGGCGGGAGGGCGAACACCGGGGAGCTGTTTTTT
CASSPGGRANTGELFF
>14|few|NA|TRBJ1-5|TRBV24-1
TGTGCCACCAGTGATTGGGCAGGCAATCAGCCCCAGCATTTT
CATSDWAGNQPQHF
>12|NA|TRBD2|TRBJ2-1|TRBV4-2
TGTGCCAGCAGCCTCCTAGCGGATGAGCAGTTCTTC
CASSLLADEQFF
>16|few|TRBD1|TRBJ2-7|TRBV6-1
TGTGCCAGCAGTAATGCTGGGACAGGGGCCGCCTACGAGCAGTACTTC
CASSNAGTGAAYEQYF
>14|NA|NA|TRBJ2-7|TRBV5-5
TGTGCCAGCAGCTTGGGATCAGGGGTCTACGAGCAGTACTTC
CASSLGSGVYEQYF
>16|NA|TRBD2|TRBJ2-1|TRBV20-1
TGCAGTGCTAGAGATCGGGGGGAGGGCTCCTACAATGAGCAGTTCTTC
CSARDRGEGSYNEQFF
>14|few|NA|TRBJ1-1|TRBV24-1
TGTGCCACCAGACGGGGGGGGCCGAACACTGAAGCTTTCTTT
CATRRGGPNTEAFF
>15|many|NA|TRBJ1-1|TRBV12-3/TRBV12-4
TGTGCCAGCAGTTTAATGGGAGAGATGAACACTGAAGCTTTCTTT
CASSLMGEMNTEAFF
>14|many|NA|TRBJ1-2|TRBV29-1
TGCAGCGTTGGTGCGCCGGACCGAAACTATGGCTACACCTTC
CSVGAPDRNYGYTF
>13|NA|NA|TRBJ2-1|TRBV28
TGTGCCAGCAGTTTAAGGGGTCTCAATGAGCAGTTCTTC
CASSLRGLNEQFF
>14|few|NA|TRBJ2-4|TRBV14
TGTGCCAGCAGCCGGTCATTAGCCAAAAACATTCAGTACTTC
CASSRSLAKNIQYF
>14|few|NA|TRBJ2-1|TRBV20-1
TGCAGTGCTAGGCAGCAGGGTGCTTACAATGAGCAGTTCTTC
CSARQQGAYNEQFF
>12|few|NA|TRBJ1-1|TRBV29-1
TGCAGCGTTGACGGAAGTAACACTGAAGCTTTCTTT
CSVDGSNTEAFF